One and the same sample provided the 18 T cell receptor beta chains below, sequenced in a study of T cells in Graves' hyperthyroidism and ophthalmopathy. Regions amplified from RNA transcripts were the TCR beta CDR3 regions. The TCR CDR3 was amplified in a first-round RT-PCR using the HTBI primer set. TCRdb recomputed calls from the multiplex PCR reads with MiXCR, one row per CDR3 protein. The table has over 450,000 distinct CDR3 sequences, about 15% seen once. The sequencing input was blood. The source of these receptors is a woman between 18 and 29 years old with Graves' hyperthyroidism.

This clonotype was seen more than once but under ten times. The genes are TRBV19 and TRBJ2-3; possible D gene TRBD1, 6 bases. Between the trimmed V and J ends, which lost 5 bases and 0 bases, there was a span of 12 bases. CDR1 LNHDA and CDR2 SQIVND come from the germline V gene (reference sequence). The CDR3 is 15 residues long. Here the CDR3 reads CASSLRQASTDTQYF. Here the CDR3 DNA reads TGTGCCAGTAGTCTTAGACAGGCGAGCACAGATACGCAGTATTTT.

The chain combines TRBV9 with TRBJ1-5, with unresolved D. Between the trimmed V and J ends, which lost 0 bases and 0 bases, there was a span of 4 bases. This CDR3 is built from 14 residues. CDR1 is SGDLS, CDR2 YYNGEE, per germline. The DNA for the CDR3 is TGTGCCAGCAGCGTAGTGGATAGCAATCAGCCCCAGCATTTT. Encoded protein: CASSVVDSNQPQHF.

The chain is built from TRBV3-1 and TRBJ2-7, with TRBD2 matching over 11 bases. The CDR3 has 16 residues. J lost 4 bases, V lost 1 base, and 6 bases had no gene match. Germline loops: CDR1 LGHDT, CDR2 YNNKEL (reference sequence). The CDR3, as DNA: TGTGCCAGCAGCCAAGGGTTAGCGGGAGGGTCTTACGAGCAGTACTTC. This codes for CASSQGLAGGSYEQYF.

This clonotype was recorded many times. The chain carries TRBV28 and TRBJ1-6; a possible D gene is TRBD1 (5 bases). Trimming pared 3 bases from V and 10 bases from J, leaving 31 bases between. Germline V gene sequence: CDR1 MDHEN, CDR2 SYDVKM. The CDR3 is 20 residues long. The CDR3 protein is CASSFPLLTSGRQGRSPLHF. The CDR3 DNA sequence: TGTGCCAGCAGTTTCCCCCTCCTAACCTCGGGGCGACAAGGTCGGTCACCCCTCCACTTT. The whole variable domain, filled in from reference TRBV28 and TRBJ1-6, reads DVKVTQSSRYLVKRTGEKVFLECVQDMDHENMFWYRQDPGLGLRLIYFSYDVKMKEKGDIPEGYSVSREKKERFSLILESASTNQTSMYLCASSFPLLTSGRQGRSPLHFGNGTRLTVT.

This clonotype has at least ten counts. The chain links TRBV2 to TRBJ2-1; 11 bases are shared with TRBD2. Germline CDR1 and CDR2: SNHLY and FYNNEI. V gave up 4 bases and J gave up 9 bases; unmatched junction bases: 8. The CDR3 sequence is 15 residues long. This chain's CDR3 is CASSVGLAGGGEQFF. CDR3 DNA: TGTGCCAGCAGTGTGGGTCTAGCGGGAGGTGGTGAGCAGTTCTTC.

This clonotype was seen repeatedly, ten times or more. The CDR3, as DNA: TGTGCCAGCAGTGAAACTTCGAATAATTCACCCCTCCACTTT. It specifies CASSETSNNSPLHF. The chain couples TRBV25-1 to TRBJ1-6; D gene ambiguous. CDR1 and CDR2 (germline): MGHDK, SYGVNS. This CDR3 comprises 14 residues. V was cut by 2 bases and J by 5 bases, with 7 bases left in between. Together with reference TRBV25-1 and TRBJ1-6, the CDR3 gives the full variable domain: EADIYQTPRYLVIGTGKKITLECSQTMGHDKMYWYQQDPGMELHLIHYSYGVNSTEKGDLSSESTVSRIRTEHFPLTLESARPSHTSQYLCASSETSNNSPLHFGNGTRLTVT.

This clonotype was counted at least ten times. The rearrangement uses TRBV29-1 and TRBJ1-2; D is undetermined. CDR3 length: 12 amino acids. The V and J ends lost 1 base and 2 bases respectively, with 5 bases between them. CDR1 is SQVTM and CDR2 is ANQGSEA in the germline V gene. The CDR3 sequence: CSVEASNYGYTF. In DNA form, the CDR3 reads TGCAGCGTTGAAGCGAGCAACTATGGCTACACCTTC. Combining the CDR3 with reference TRBV29-1 and TRBJ1-2 gives the whole variable domain SAVISQKPSRDICQRGTSLTIQCQVDSQVTMMFWYRQQPGQSLTLIATANQGSEATYESGFVIDKFPISRPNLTFSTLTVSNMSPEDSSIYLCSVEASNYGYTFGSGTRLTVV.

The genes are TRBV19 and TRBJ2-7; D may match TRBD1 or TRBD2 (5 bases each). With 3 bases removed from V and 6 bases from J, the gap between germline ends came to 27 bases. Germline CDR1 LNHDA, CDR2 SQIVND (reference sequence). The CDR3 consists of 18 residues. The CDR3 nucleotides read TGTGCCAGTAGTATCCTCTTTATGAGAGGGAGTGTTCAGGGCGAGCAGTACTTC. This gives the protein CASSILFMRGSVQGEQYF.

This clonotype has at least ten counts. The V and J genes are TRBV30 and TRBJ1-5; perhaps TRBD1 as D (5 bases). The CDR3 runs 13 residues. V lost 3 bases and J 9 bases, leaving 15 bases between the germline ends. The germline V gene has CDR1 GTSNPN and CDR2 SVGIG (reference sequence). The CDR3 coding sequence is TGTGCCTGGAGGGGGCAGGGATGGGGGCCCCAGCATTTT. Translating it yields CAWRGQGWGPQHF.

Many counts were recorded for this clonotype. J is TRBJ2-1 and V is TRBV30; no reliable D call. The CDR3 covers 13 residues. The germline CDR1 and CDR2 sequences are GTSNPN and SVGIG (reference sequence). V was pared by 0 bases and J by 7 bases, with 10 bases between. The CDR3 here is CAWSVYPGNEQFF. The CDR3, as DNA: TGTGCCTGGAGTGTCTACCCTGGGAATGAGCAGTTCTTC.

This clonotype was picked up many times. The chain combines TRBV14 with TRBJ2-3; D call uncertain. The CDR3 has 16 residues. Germline CDR1 reads SGHDN; CDR2 reads FVKESK. V gave up 0 bases and J gave up 2 bases, with 12 bases separating them. The CDR3 spells CASSQDLHVHTDTQYF. CDR3 DNA: TGTGCCAGCAGCCAAGATCTGCACGTGCACACAGATACGCAGTATTTT.

A few counts support this clonotype. This chain connects TRBV3-1 to TRBJ2-1; TRBD2 might be the D (5 bases). V was trimmed by 2 bases and J by 1 base, leaving 12 bases between them. CDR1 is LGHDT and CDR2 is YNNKEL in the germline V gene (reference sequence). The CDR3 runs to 16 residues. In DNA, the CDR3 is TGTGCCAGCAGCCAATCGGGCGGGTCTTCCTACAATGAGCAGTTCTTC. It encodes CASSQSGGSSYNEQFF.

This clonotype has at least ten counts. The chain recombines TRBV20-1 with TRBJ2-1; 13 nucleotides agree with TRBD2. The ends lost 2 bases at V and 4 bases at J; junction bases unmatched: 5. CDR1 is DFQATT and CDR2 is SNEGSKA in the germline V gene (reference sequence). The CDR3 totals 16 residues. CDR3 sequence: CSARRTSGSFYNEQFF. CDR3 DNA sequence: TGCAGTGCTAGACGGACTAGCGGGAGCTTTTACAATGAGCAGTTCTTC.

This chain joins TRBV7-9 and TRBJ1-5; 10 nucleotides align to TRBD1. The V gene's germline CDR1 is SEHNR and CDR2 FQNEAQ (reference sequence). V was clipped by 3 bases and J by 5 bases; unmatched bases: 7. This CDR3 comprises 16 residues. The CDR3 loop is CASSFGAGQGYQPQHF. The CDR3 DNA is TGTGCCAGCAGCTTTGGAGCGGGACAGGGGTATCAGCCCCAGCATTTT.

This clonotype occurred a few times. The chain is built from TRBV4-1 and TRBJ2-1; the D gene is possibly TRBD2 (6 bases). The CDR3 has 13 amino acids. V was shortened by 4 bases and J by 8 bases, with 12 bases between the two germline ends. Germline CDR1 MGHRA, CDR2 YSYEKL. CDR3 DNA: TGCGCCAGCAGCCCCATGCGGGGCGATGAGCAGTTCTTC. This codes for CASSPMRGDEQFF.

J is TRBJ1-4 and V is TRBV30; D is unresolved. The CDR3 length is 20 residues. With 1 base removed from V and 7 bases from J, the gap between germline ends came to 31 bases. Per germline, CDR1 GTSNPN and CDR2 SVGIG (reference sequence). The CDR3 here is CAWSASRASTVEIPFEKLFF. The CDR3 bases are TGTGCCTGGAGTGCATCTCGGGCGTCTACAGTCGAGATTCCTTTTGAAAAACTGTTTTTT. Complete variable domain (other parts from reference TRBV30 and TRBJ1-4): SQTIHQWPATLVQPVGSPLSLECTVEGTSNPNLYWYRQAAGRGLQLLFYSVGIGQISSEVPQNLSASRPQDRQFILSSKKLLLSDSGFYLCAWSASRASTVEIPFEKLFFGSGTQLSVL.

The CDR3 sequence is CAWSGRTSGRASLYNEQFF. The CDR3 DNA is TGTGCCTGGAGTGGACGGACTAGCGGGAGGGCCTCCCTTTACAATGAGCAGTTCTTC. The chain joins TRBV30 to TRBJ2-1; 15 bases align to TRBD2. This CDR3 is 19 amino acids long. Looked up from germline, CDR1 is GTSNPN and CDR2 is SVGIG (reference sequence). The trim removed 1 base at V and 4 bases at J, leaving 11 bases unmatched.

This clonotype has a count of ten or more. The genes are TRBV5-8 and TRBJ2-1, with 11 bases fitting TRBD2. V lost 0 bases to trimming and J lost 4 bases; unmatched junction nucleotides: 3. CDR1 and CDR2 from the germline V gene are SGHTS and YDEGEE. The CDR3 sequence is 16 residues long. The CDR3 sequence is CASSLVRLAGYNEQFF. The CDR3 bases are TGTGCCAGCAGCTTGGTCAGACTAGCGGGGTACAATGAGCAGTTCTTC.